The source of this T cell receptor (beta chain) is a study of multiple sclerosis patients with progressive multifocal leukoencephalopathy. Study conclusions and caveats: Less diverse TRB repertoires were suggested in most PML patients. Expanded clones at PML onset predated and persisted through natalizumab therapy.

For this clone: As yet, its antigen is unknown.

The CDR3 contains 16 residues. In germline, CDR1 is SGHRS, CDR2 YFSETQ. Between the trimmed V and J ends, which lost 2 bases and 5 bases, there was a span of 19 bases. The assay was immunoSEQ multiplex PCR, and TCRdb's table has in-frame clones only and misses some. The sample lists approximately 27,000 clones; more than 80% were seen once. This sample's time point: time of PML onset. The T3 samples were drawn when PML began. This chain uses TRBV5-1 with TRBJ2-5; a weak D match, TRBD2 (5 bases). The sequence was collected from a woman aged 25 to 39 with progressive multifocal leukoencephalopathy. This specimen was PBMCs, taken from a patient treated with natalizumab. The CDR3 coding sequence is TGCGCCAGCAGCTTTGGAGCTAGCCTGGGTTCCGAGACCCAGTACTTC. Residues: CASSFGASLGSETQYF. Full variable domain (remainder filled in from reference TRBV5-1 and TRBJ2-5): KAGVTQTPRYLIKTRGQQVTLSCSPISGHRSVSWYQQTPGQGLQFLFEYFSETQRNKGNFPGRFSGRQFSNSRSEMNVSTLELGDSALYLCASSFGASLGSETQYFGPGTRLLVL.